This T cell receptor (beta chain) was captured in a study of blood T cells in healthy people across ages. The CDR3 loop spans 17 amino acids. Germline lookup yields CDR1 MDHEN and CDR2 SYDVKM. Trimming at V came to 1 base and at J to 13 bases, leaving 17 bases not matched to a gene. Worth noting for this clonotype: The antigen remains undetermined.

Primed by a sample-barcoded 5' primer and a J-beta primer mix, a second PCR proceeded for 7 to 11 cycles. Each cDNA molecule carried a tag from a template-switch adaptor that contained 12 random nucleotides. TCRdb recomputed calls from the 5' RACE reads with MiXCR, one row per CDR3 protein. In the table there are over 1,500,000 distinct CDR3 sequences, approximately 50% of which are singletons. Overall study results and limits: Long-lived and aged donors differed, with more naive CD4+ cells and higher diversity in the long-lived.

This TCR came from a woman aged 40 to 55 in good health. Sample: blood. The chain joins TRBV28 to TRBJ2-1; 9 bases fit TRBD1. The CDR3 DNA reads as TGTGCCAGCAGTTTATCGTTGTTGACAGGGGGTGGAGAGACCCAGTTCTTC. Protein product: CASSLSLLTGGGETQFF.